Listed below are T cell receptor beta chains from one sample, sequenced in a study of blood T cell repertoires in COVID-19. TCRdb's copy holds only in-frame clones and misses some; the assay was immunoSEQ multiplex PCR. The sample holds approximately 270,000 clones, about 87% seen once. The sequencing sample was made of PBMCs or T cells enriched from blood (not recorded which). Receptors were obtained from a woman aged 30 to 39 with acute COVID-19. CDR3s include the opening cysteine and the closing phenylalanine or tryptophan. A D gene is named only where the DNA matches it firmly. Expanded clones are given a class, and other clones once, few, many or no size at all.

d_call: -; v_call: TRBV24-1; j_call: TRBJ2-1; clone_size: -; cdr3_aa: CATSVGSSQFF; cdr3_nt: TGTGCCACCAGTGTTGGGAGCTCGCAGTTCTTC
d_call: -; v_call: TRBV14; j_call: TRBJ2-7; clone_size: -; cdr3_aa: CASSLPGDYEQYF; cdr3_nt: TGTGCCAGCAGCCTCCCGGGAGACTACGAGCAGTACTTC
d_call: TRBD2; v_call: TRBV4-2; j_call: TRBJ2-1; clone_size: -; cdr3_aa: CASSLFLSGGRDNEQFF; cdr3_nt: TGTGCCAGCAGCCTTTTTCTATCTGGCGGGAGGGACAATGAGCAGTTCTTC
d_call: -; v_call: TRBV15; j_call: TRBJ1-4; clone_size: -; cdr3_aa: CATSRDLGVATNEKLFF; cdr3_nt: TGTGCCACCAGCAGAGATCTAGGGGTCGCAACTAATGAAAAACTGTTTTTT
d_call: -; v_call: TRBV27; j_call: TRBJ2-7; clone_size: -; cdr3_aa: CASSLNDRIGWQYF; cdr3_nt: TGTGCCAGCAGTTTGAACGACAGGATTGGGTGGCAGTACTTC
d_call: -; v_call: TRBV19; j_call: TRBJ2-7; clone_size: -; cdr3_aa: CASTSAGDMSGEQYF; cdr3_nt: TGTGCCAGTACCTCTGCAGGGGATATGTCGGGAGAGCAGTACTTC
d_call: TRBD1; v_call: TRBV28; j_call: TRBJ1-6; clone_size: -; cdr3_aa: CASSSLGQGNSPLHF; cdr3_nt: TGTGCCAGCAGTTCTCTGGGACAGGGGAATTCACCCCTCCACTTT
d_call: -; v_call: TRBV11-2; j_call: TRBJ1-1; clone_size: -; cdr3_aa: CASSLSPTENTEAFF; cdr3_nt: TGTGCCAGCAGCTTATCCCCGACTGAGAACACTGAAGCTTTCTTT
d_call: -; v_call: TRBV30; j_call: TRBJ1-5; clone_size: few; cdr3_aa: CAWSTGLGGLSNQPQHF; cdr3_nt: TGTGCCTGGAGTACCGGGTTGGGGGGATTGAGCAATCAGCCCCAGCATTTT
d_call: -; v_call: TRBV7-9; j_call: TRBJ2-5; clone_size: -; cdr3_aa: CASSLAGWGYQETQYF; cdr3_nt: TGTGCCAGCAGCTTAGCCGGTTGGGGCTACCAAGAGACCCAGTACTTC
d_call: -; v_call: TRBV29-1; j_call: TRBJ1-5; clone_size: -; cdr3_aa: CSVGGREGNQPQHF; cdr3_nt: TGCAGCGTTGGGGGCAGGGAGGGGAATCAGCCCCAGCATTTT
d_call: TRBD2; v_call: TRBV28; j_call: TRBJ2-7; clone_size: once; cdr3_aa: CASGGLAGGPSEQYF; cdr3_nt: TGTGCCAGCGGGGGACTAGCGGGAGGGCCGAGCGAGCAGTACTTC
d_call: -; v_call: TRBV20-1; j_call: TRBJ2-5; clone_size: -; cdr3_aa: CSASTPDQETQYF; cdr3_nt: TGCAGTGCTAGTACCCCGGACCAAGAGACCCAGTACTTC
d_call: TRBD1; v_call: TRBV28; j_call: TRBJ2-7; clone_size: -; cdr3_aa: CASSLTGFDEQYF; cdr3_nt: TGTGCCAGCAGTTTGACAGGGTTCGACGAGCAGTACTTC
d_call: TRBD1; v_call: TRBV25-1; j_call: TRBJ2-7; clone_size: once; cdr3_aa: CASSETKGQTYEQYF; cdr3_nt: TGTGCCAGCAGTGAGACGAAGGGACAGACCTACGAGCAGTACTTC
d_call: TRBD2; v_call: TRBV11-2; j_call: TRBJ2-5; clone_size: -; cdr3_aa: CASSLVDVAGEETQYF; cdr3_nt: TGTGCCAGCAGCTTAGTAGATGTAGCGGGGGAAGAGACCCAGTACTTC
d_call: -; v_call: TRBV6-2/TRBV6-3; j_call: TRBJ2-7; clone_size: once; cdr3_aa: CASSQNYEQYF; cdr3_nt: TGTGCCAGCAGTCAAAACTACGAGCAGTACTTC
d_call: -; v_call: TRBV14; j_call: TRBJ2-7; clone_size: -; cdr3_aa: CASSQPRGTVDEQYF; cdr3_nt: TGTGCCAGCAGCCAACCCCGCGGGACGGTTGACGAGCAGTACTTC
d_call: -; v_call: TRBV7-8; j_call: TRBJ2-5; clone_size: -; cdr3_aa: CASSYGTPRAETQYF; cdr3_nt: TGTGCCAGCAGCTACGGGACTCCGAGGGCAGAGACCCAGTACTTC
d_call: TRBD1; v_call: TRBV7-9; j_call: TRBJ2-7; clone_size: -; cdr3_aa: CASSILGQGGYEQYF; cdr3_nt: TGTGCCAGCAGCATCCTAGGACAGGGGGGCTACGAGCAGTACTTC
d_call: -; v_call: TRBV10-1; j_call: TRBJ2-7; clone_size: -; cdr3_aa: CASSQYGSSYEQYF; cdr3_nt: TGCGCCAGCAGTCAATACGGGAGCTCCTACGAGCAGTACTTC
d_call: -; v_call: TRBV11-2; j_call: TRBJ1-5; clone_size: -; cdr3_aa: CASSLDEGYQPQHF; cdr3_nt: TGTGCCAGCAGCTTAGATGAGGGTTATCAGCCCCAGCATTTT
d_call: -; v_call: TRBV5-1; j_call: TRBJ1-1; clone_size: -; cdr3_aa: CASSLRTDTEAFF; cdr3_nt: TGCGCCAGCAGCTTGAGAACAGACACTGAAGCTTTCTTT
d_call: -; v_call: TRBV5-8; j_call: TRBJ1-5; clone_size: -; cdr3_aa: CASSLVGGSGQPQHF; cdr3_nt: TGTGCCAGCAGCTTGGTTGGGGGCTCCGGTCAGCCCCAGCATTTT
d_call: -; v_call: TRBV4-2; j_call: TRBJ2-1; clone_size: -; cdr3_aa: CASSLTGLTQFF; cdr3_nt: TGTGCCAGCAGCCTCACCGGTCTAACCCAGTTCTTC
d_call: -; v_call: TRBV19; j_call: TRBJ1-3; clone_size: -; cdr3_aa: CASSKDSSGNTIYF; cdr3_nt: TGTGCCAGTAGTAAGGACAGCTCTGGAAACACCATATATTTT
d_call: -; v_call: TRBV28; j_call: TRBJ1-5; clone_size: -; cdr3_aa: CASTDDRSSNQPQHF; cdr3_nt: TGTGCCAGCACCGATGACAGGAGTAGCAATCAGCCCCAGCATTTT
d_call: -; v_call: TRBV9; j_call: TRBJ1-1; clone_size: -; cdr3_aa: CASSVGAGWATEAFF; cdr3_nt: TGTGCCAGCAGCGTAGGGGCAGGGTGGGCCACTGAAGCTTTCTTT
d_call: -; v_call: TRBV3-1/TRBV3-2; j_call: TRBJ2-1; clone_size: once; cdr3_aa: CASSQDAASSYNEQFF; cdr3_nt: TGTGCCAGCAGCCAAGATGCGGCCAGCTCCTACAATGAGCAGTTCTTC
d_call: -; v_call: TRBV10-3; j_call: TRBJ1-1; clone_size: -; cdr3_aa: CAIRSGVIGTEAFF; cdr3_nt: TGTGCCATCCGGTCGGGGGTGATAGGCACTGAAGCTTTCTTT
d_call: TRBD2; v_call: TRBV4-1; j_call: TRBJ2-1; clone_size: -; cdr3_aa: CASSQVLAGFNEQFF; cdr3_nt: TGCGCCAGCAGCCAAGTACTAGCGGGGTTCAATGAGCAGTTCTTC
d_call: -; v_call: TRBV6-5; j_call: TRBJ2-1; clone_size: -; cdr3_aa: CASSYGHGRPYNEQFF; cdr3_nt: TGTGCCAGCAGTTACGGACATGGTCGACCCTACAATGAGCAGTTCTTC
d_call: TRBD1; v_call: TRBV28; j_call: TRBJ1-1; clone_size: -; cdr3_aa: CASSFGTGGTEAFF; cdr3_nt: TGTGCCAGCAGTTTCGGGACAGGGGGCACTGAAGCTTTCTTT
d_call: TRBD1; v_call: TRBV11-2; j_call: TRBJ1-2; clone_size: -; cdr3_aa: CASSPGTGYGYTF; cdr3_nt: TGTGCCAGCAGCCCCGGGACAGGTTATGGCTACACCTTC
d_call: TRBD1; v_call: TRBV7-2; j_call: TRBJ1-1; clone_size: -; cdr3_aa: CASSLEAGGNTEAFF; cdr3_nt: TGTGCCAGCAGCTTAGAAGCAGGGGGCAACACTGAAGCTTTCTTT
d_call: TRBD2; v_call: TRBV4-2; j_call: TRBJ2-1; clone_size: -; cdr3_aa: CASSQDLGGRAGEGEQFF; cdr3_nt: TGTGCCAGCAGCCAAGATCTAGGCGGGCGAGCGGGAGAGGGTGAGCAGTTCTTC
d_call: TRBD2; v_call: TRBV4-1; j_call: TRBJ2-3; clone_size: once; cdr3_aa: CASSQISGRTDTQYF; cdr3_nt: TGCGCCAGCAGCCAGATTAGCGGGAGGACAGATACGCAGTATTTT
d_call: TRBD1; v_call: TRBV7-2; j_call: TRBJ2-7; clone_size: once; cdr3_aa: CASSHFGQGSLYEQYF; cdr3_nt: TGTGCCAGCAGCCATTTTGGACAGGGTTCCCTTTACGAGCAGTACTTC
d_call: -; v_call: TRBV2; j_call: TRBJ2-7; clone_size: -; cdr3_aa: CASRYSYEQYF; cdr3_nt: TGTGCCAGCAGGTACTCCTACGAGCAGTACTTC
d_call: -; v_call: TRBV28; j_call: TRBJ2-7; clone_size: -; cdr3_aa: CASSSVWKGSGEQYF; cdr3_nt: TGTGCCAGCAGTTCCGTTTGGAAGGGGTCCGGCGAGCAGTACTTC
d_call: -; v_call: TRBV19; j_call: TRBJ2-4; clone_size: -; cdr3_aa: CASSSGEGGIQYF; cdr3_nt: TGTGCCAGTAGTTCCGGTGAGGGTGGCATTCAGTACTTC
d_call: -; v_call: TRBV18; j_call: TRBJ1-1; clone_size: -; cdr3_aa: CASSQAGDTEAFF; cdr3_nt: TGTGCCAGCTCACAAGCGGGGGACACTGAAGCTTTCTTT
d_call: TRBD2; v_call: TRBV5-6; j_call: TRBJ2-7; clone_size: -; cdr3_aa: CASSFQREPPGEQYF; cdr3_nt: TGTGCCAGCAGCTTCCAGCGGGAGCCCCCCGGTGAGCAGTACTTC
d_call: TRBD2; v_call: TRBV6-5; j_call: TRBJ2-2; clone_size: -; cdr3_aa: CASRGLAPNTGELFF; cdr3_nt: TGTGCCAGCAGAGGACTAGCGCCGAACACCGGGGAGCTGTTTTTT
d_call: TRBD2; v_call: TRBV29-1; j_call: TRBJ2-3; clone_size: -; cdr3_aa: CSVAPGGGDTQYF; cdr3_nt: TGCAGCGTTGCCCCGGGAGGGGGAGATACGCAGTATTTT
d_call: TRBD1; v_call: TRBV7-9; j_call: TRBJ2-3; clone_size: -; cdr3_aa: CASSLPGTATAPDTDTQYF; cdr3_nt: TGTGCCAGCAGCTTACCCGGGACAGCAACGGCCCCAGACACAGATACGCAGTATTTT
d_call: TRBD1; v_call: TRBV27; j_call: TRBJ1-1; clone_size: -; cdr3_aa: CASSLRSQGDTEAFF; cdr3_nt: TGTGCCAGCAGTTTGCGGTCCCAGGGGGACACTGAAGCTTTCTTT
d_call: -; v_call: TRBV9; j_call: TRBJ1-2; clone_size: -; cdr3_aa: CASSASSGSFYGYTF; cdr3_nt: TGTGCCAGCAGCGCCTCTAGCGGGTCCTTCTATGGCTACACCTTC
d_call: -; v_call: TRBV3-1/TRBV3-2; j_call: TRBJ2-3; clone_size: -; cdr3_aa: CASSQERQGGTDTQYF; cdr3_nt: TGTGCCAGCAGCCAAGAGAGGCAGGGTGGCACAGATACGCAGTATTTT
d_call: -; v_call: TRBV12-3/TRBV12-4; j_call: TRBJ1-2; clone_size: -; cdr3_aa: CASSSTGDYGYTF; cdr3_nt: TGTGCCAGCAGTTCGACCGGGGACTATGGCTACACCTTC
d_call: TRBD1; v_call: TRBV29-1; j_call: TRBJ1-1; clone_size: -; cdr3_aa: CSALDPGQGRWDTEAFF; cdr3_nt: TGCAGCGCTCTCGACCCGGGACAGGGGCGCTGGGACACTGAAGCTTTCTTT
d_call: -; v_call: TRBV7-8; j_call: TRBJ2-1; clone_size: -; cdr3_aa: CASSLVAGPDEQFF; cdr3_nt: TGTGCCAGCAGCTTAGTCGCAGGGCCCGATGAGCAGTTCTTC
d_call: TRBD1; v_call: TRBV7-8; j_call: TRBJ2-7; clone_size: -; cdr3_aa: CASSRRQGGPYEQYF; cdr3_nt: TGTGCCAGCAGCCGACGACAGGGTGGGCCCTACGAGCAGTACTTC
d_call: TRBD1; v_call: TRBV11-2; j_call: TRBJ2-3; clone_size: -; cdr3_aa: CASSLGQGWTDTQYF; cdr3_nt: TGTGCCAGCAGCTTGGGACAGGGTTGGACAGATACGCAGTATTTT
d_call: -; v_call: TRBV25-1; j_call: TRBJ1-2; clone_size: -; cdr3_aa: CASSEYLTERGYTF; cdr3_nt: TGTGCCAGCAGTGAATACCTGACAGAAAGGGGCTACACCTTC
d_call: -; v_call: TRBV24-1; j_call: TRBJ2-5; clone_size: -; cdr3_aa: CATEDKSETQYF; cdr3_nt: TGTGCCACCGAAGACAAGTCCGAGACCCAGTACTTC
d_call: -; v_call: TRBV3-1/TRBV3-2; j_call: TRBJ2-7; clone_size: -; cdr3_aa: CASTSGLDPPYEQYF; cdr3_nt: TGTGCCAGCACCTCGGGACTGGACCCACCCTACGAGCAGTACTTC